The 18 T cell receptor beta chains listed next were all sequenced from one sample in a study of tumor and adjacent non-tumor tissue in lung cancer. The library came from three nested PCR rounds adapted from ARM-PCR protocols. TCRdb re-called the multiplex PCR reads with MiXCR, one entry per CDR3 protein. The table shows 90,000 or so distinct CDR3 sequences, with 61% occurring only once. The template was RNA from unsorted bulk tissue. The sample taken for sequencing was lung tumor tissue. Source of these receptors: an older man with non-small cell lung cancer.

A word on this clonotype: One junction end does not reproduce the germline sequence, and a read error may be involved. The chain carries TRBV11-2 and TRBJ2-1, with TRBD2 as a possible D gene (6 bases). The CDR3 runs to 14 residues. The germline CDR1 and CDR2 sequences are SGHAT and FQNNGV. CDR3 sequence: CAGSLLSGRNEQFF. DNA for the CDR3: TGTGCCGGCAGCTTGTTATCGGGGAGGAACGAGCAGTTTTTC.

At least ten counts were recorded for this clonotype. This chain uses TRBV20-1 with TRBJ2-1; 9 positions match TRBD2. The CDR3 contains 16 residues. Germline-derived CDR1 and CDR2 are DFQATT and SNEGSKA (reference sequence). Losses at the gene ends were 3 bases for V and 8 bases for J; bases not matched to a gene: 14. This chain's CDR3 is CSARARGRGGQHEQFF. CDR3 nucleotides: TGCAGTGCTAGGGCCCGGGGGCGGGGGGGCCAGCATGAGCAGTTCTTC.

This chain connects TRBV6-1 to TRBJ1-2; no reliable D call. With 10 bases removed from V and 5 bases from J, the gap between germline ends came to 17 bases. CDR3 length equals 13 residues. Germline V CDR1 and CDR2: MNHNS, SASEGT. The CDR3 protein is CANREALRYGYTF. The CDR3 nucleotides are TGTGCCAACAGAGAGGCGTTGCGATATGGCTACACCTTC.

The sample holds a few counts of this clonotype. This clone may be a read error of a much larger clone one base away. In DNA form, the CDR3 reads TGCGCCAGCAGCCATGGTCCCAAGCAGTACTTC. Amino acids: CASSHGPKQYF. This chain connects TRBV5-1 to TRBJ2-7; D remains ambiguous. CDR1 and CDR2 (germline): SGHRS, YFSETQ. This CDR3 has 11 amino acids. Trimming took off 4 bases at V and 8 bases at J, with 10 bases between the two ends.

The chain employs TRBV11-2 and TRBJ2-4; possibly TRBD2 for D (6 bases). Per the germline V gene, CDR1 is SGHAT and CDR2 is FQNNGV. The CDR3 length is 17 residues. V lost 0 bases, J lost 13 bases, and 25 bases lay in between. The CDR3 DNA is TGTGCCAGCAGCTTAGACTGGCGGGGAGTTGGTTGGAAGATCCAGTACTTC. Translation gives CASSLDWRGVGWKIQYF. The full variable domain, in which reference TRBV11-2 and TRBJ2-4 provide the parts outside the CDR3, is EAGVAQSPRYKIIEKRQSVAFWCNPISGHATLYWYQQILGQGPKLLIQFQNNGVVDDSQLPKDRFSAERLKGVDSTLKIQPAKLEDSAVYLCASSLDWRGVGWKIQYFGAGTRLSVL.

Note on this clonotype: The junction and the germline gene differ at one end; a read error may be behind it. The rearrangement joins TRBV14 to TRBJ2-1; no definite D call. The CDR3 totals 13 residues. The germline V gene encodes CDR1 SGHDN and CDR2 FVKESK. The CDR3 reads CASSQDCRNELFF. The CDR3, as DNA: TGTGCCAGCAGCCAAGATTGTCGCAATGAGCTGTTCTTC.

The chain employs TRBV7-9 and TRBJ2-7; D possibly corresponds to TRBD2 (6 bases). The V gene lost 5 bases and the J gene lost 1 base, with 15 bases spanning the gap. The germline gives CDR1 SEHNR, CDR2 FQNEAQ (reference sequence). The CDR3 length is 15 residues. The CDR3 nucleotides are TGTGCCAGCAGCCAAGCGGGTGCACTGTCCTACGAGCAGTACTTC. Amino acids: CASSQAGALSYEQYF.

Comment on this clonotype: This may be a read error: a much more frequent sequence differs by one nucleotide. This chain connects TRBV12-3 or TRBV12-4 to TRBJ1-2; D unclear. This CDR3 comprises 15 residues. CDR3 amino acids: CVSSFLGRTPYGYIF. DNA of the CDR3: TGTGTCAGCAGTTTTCTCGGGAGGACGCCATATGGCTACATCTTC.

In the case of this clonotype: This sequence may be a read error, since a much larger clone differs from it by one base. The rearrangement joins TRBV28 to TRBJ1-5; maybe TRBD1 (5 bases). The germline V gene has CDR1 MDHEN and CDR2 SYDVKM. The CDR3 length is 15 residues. CDR3 sequence: CASSESGNSNQHQHF. The CDR3 nucleotides are TGTGCCAGCAGTGAGTCAGGGAATAGCAATCAGCACCAGCATTTT.

Regarding this clonotype: This may come from a read error, since a much larger clone is one base off. This CDR3 reads CASSAPGVANYGYTF. CDR3 nucleotides: TGTGCCAGCAGTGCGCCCGGGGTTGCTAACTATGGCTACACCTTC. The chain combines TRBV28 with TRBJ1-2; D gene uncertain. Germline V gene lookup returns CDR1 MDHEN and CDR2 SYDVKM. This CDR3 comprises 15 residues. Trimming took 5 bases from V and 0 from J, leaving 13 bases between them.

Turning to this clonotype: One base away lies a much larger clone, so this may be a sequencing read error. The gene calls are TRBV12-3 or TRBV12-4 and TRBJ1-1; D possibly corresponds to TRBD1 (5 bases). The length of the CDR3 is 12 residues. CDR3: CTSSWGSTEAFF. The DNA of the CDR3 is TGTACCAGCAGTTGGGGGTCGACTGAAGCTTTCTTT.

The table lists this clonotype with many counts. The J gene is TRBJ2-7, the V gene TRBV28, with D hard to call. The CDR3 spans 13 residues. V dropped 7 bases and J dropped 6 bases, with 16 bases sitting between them. Per germline, CDR1 MDHEN and CDR2 SYDVKM. The CDR3 coding sequence is TGTGCCAGCACCGATCCCGAAACCTCCGAGCAGTACTTC. This gives the protein CASTDPETSEQYF.

Concerning this clonotype itself: A read error is likely, as this CDR3 ends without the conserved phenylalanine or tryptophan. The chain employs TRBV10-3 and TRBJ2-7; D is unresolved. The germline V gene encodes CDR1 ENHRY and CDR2 SYGVKD. The CDR3 has 12 residues. Trimming pared 3 bases from V and 3 bases from J, leaving 6 bases between. CDR3 sequence: CAISDRSYEQYY. As DNA, the CDR3 is TGTGCCATCAGTGATCGGAGCTACGAGCAGTACTAC.

This clonotype was recorded many times. V usage is TRBV7-8 and J usage is TRBJ2-1; 10 nucleotides match TRBD2. Germline CDR1 and CDR2: SGHVS and FQNEAQ. This CDR3 spans 14 amino acids. J gave up 7 bases and V 4 bases, and 4 bases lay outside the gene matches. CDR3: CASSSLAGSNEQFF. Written as DNA, the CDR3 is TGTGCCAGCAGCTCACTAGCGGGAAGTAATGAGCAGTTCTTC. Filled out from reference TRBV7-8 and TRBJ2-1, the complete variable domain reads GAGVSQSPRYKVAKRGQDVALRCDPISGHVSLFWYQQALGQGPEFLTYFQNEAQLDKSGLPSDRFFAERPEGSVSTLKIQRTQQEDSAVYLCASSSLAGSNEQFFGPGTRLTVL.

This clonotype has ten or more counts. This chain links TRBV7-8 with TRBJ2-1; a possible D gene is TRBD2 (6 bases). CDR1 is SGHVS, CDR2 FQNEAQ, per germline. This CDR3 has 14 residues. Between the trimmed V and J ends, which lost 2 bases and 5 bases, there was a span of 10 bases. The CDR3 coding sequence is TGTGCCAGCAGCTTACGGGAGACCAACAATGAGCAGTTCTTC. Its protein is CASSLRETNNEQFF.

Concerning this clonotype itself: Its ends do not fully match the called genes, so a read error is possible. The chain uses TRBV12-3 or TRBV12-4 and TRBJ2-1, with D possibly matching TRBD2 (6 bases). The CDR3 sequence is 13 residues long. CDR3 nucleotide sequence: TGTGACAGCAAGCCGGGAGATGGGAATGAGGAGTTCTTC. It yields the protein CDSKPGDGNEEFF.

Comment on this clonotype: The conserved phenylalanine or tryptophan is not found at the CDR3 terminus, so this likely reflects a read error. V is TRBV11-2 and J is TRBJ2-3; unclear D gene. CDR1 and CDR2 from the germline V gene are SGHAT and FQNNGV. The CDR3 is 16 residues long. Here the CDR3 reads CASSLERTTSTDTQYY. For the CDR3, the DNA is TGTGCGAGCAGCTTAGAAAGGACGACTAGCACAGATACGCAGTATTAT.

The chain employs TRBV4-1 and TRBJ2-1; no firm D call. Germline lookup yields CDR1 MGHRA and CDR2 YSYEKL. The CDR3 spans 17 residues. The germline V and J ends were trimmed by 7 bases and 7 bases, with 26 bases remaining between them. CDR3 loop: CASNQVMAGSGTNEQFF. The DNA for the CDR3 is TGCGCCAGCAATCAAGTAATGGCTGGGTCCGGAACGAATGAGCAGTTCTTC.